The 24 T cell receptor beta chains below come from one sample, sequenced in a study of blood T cells in healthy people across ages. A second PCR of roughly 7 to 11 cycles used a sample-barcoded 5' primer and a J-beta primer mix. TCRdb used MiXCR to reprocess the 5' RACE reads, holding one entry per CDR3 protein. The table includes approximately 800,000 distinct CDR3 sequences, 30% to 45% detected once. Sequencing input: blood. The source of these receptors is a man aged 18 to 30 in good health.

This clonotype was seen many times. V is TRBV6-6 and J is TRBJ1-2, with TRBD1 identical over 7 bases. With 5 bases clipped from V and 2 bases from J, the junction kept 5 bases outside the gene matches. The CDR3 is 14 amino acids. Per the germline V gene, CDR1 is MNHNY and CDR2 is SVGAGI (reference sequence). DNA of the CDR3: TGTGCCAGCAGTCAACCGGGACAGAACTATGGCTACACCTTC. Its translation is CASSQPGQNYGYTF.

There are many counts of this clonotype. The chain joins TRBV29-1 to TRBJ2-7; unclear D gene. The CDR3 totals 12 residues. V was clipped by 4 bases and J by 3 bases, with 10 bases between them. Germline CDR1 and CDR2: SQVTM and ANQGSEA. This CDR3 reads CSVAVGIYEQYF. The CDR3 DNA follows: TGCAGCGTTGCCGTCGGTATCTACGAGCAGTACTTC.

The rearrangement links TRBV6-2 or TRBV6-3 to TRBJ2-3, with D unclear. V lost 2 bases and J lost 3, with 21 bases in between. The germline CDR1 and CDR2 sequences are MNHEY and SVGEGT. The CDR3 sequence is 18 residues long. The CDR3 sequence is CASSYPHPFLEETDTQYF. The CDR3 bases are TGTGCCAGCAGTTACCCTCATCCCTTTCTAGAAGAGACAGATACGCAGTATTTT.

The sample holds a few counts of this clonotype. This chain links TRBV7-2 with TRBJ2-3; possible D gene TRBD1, 5 bases. The CDR3 loop spans 15 amino acids. V shed 3 bases and J shed 4 bases, with 14 bases lying between them. Germline CDR1 is SGHTA and CDR2 is FQGNSA. The CDR3 nucleotides read TGTGCCAGCAGCTTGCGTCAGGGTTTCTCAGATACGCAGTATTTT. It is translated as CASSLRQGFSDTQYF.

CDR3 sequence reads: CATSRADGVIKTQYF. The DNA of the CDR3 is TGTGCCACCAGTCGGGCCGACGGGGTTATAAAGACCCAGTACTTC. This chain links TRBV15 with TRBJ2-5; D perhaps matches TRBD2 (5 bases). This CDR3 has 15 residues. Per germline, CDR1 LNHNV and CDR2 YYDKDF (reference sequence). V was pared by 6 bases and J by 6 bases, with 20 bases between.

To note about this clonotype: Its ends do not fully match the called genes, so a read error is possible. J is TRBJ1-2 and V is TRBV4-3; 9 nucleotides match TRBD1. Germline CDR1 reads LGHNA; CDR2 reads YSLEER. The CDR3 totals 14 residues. CDR3 coding DNA: TGCACCAGCGGAGGGACAGGGTGGGGAGATGGCTACACCTTC. It is translated as CTSGGTGWGDGYTF.

For this clonotype: This may arise from a read error, as a much more abundant clone is one base away. This chain connects TRBV20-1 to TRBJ2-7; no reliable D call. There are 11 residues in the CDR3. Looked up from germline, CDR1 is DFQATT and CDR2 is SNEGSKA (reference sequence). V lost 5 bases to trimming and J lost 3 bases, with 8 bases between them. Written as DNA, the CDR3 is TGCAGTGCTGGTGGTCTCTACGAGCAGTACTTC. Translating gives CSAGGLYEQYF.

Note on this clonotype: The germline gene is not matched at one end of the junction; a read error may be the cause. The chain joins TRBV5-1 to TRBJ2-3; the D gene is possibly TRBD2 (6 bases). CDR1 is SGHRS, CDR2 YFSETQ, per germline. CDR3 length: 12 amino acids. The CDR3 DNA sequence: TGCGCCAGCATCTTGGGAGGAGATACGCAGTATTTT. Amino acid sequence: CASILGGDTQYF.

This clonotype has more than one count but fewer than ten. The chain combines TRBV10-3 with TRBJ1-5; D remains ambiguous. The CDR3 spans 13 residues. Germline V gene lookup returns CDR1 ENHRY and CDR2 SYGVKD. Trimming left V 6 bases short and J 1 base short, with 7 bases between. The CDR3 here is CAISPTSNQPQHF. The CDR3, as DNA: TGTGCCATCAGCCCAACCAGCAATCAGCCCCAGCATTTT.

The chain employs TRBV20-1 and TRBJ2-5; D perhaps matches TRBD2 (6 bases). The CDR3 consists of 15 residues. V was clipped by 0 bases and J by 0 bases, with 11 bases between them. Germline lookup yields CDR1 DFQATT and CDR2 SNEGSKA (reference sequence). CDR3: CSARDFGGYQETQYF. In DNA form, the CDR3 reads TGCAGTGCTAGAGATTTCGGGGGATACCAAGAGACCCAGTACTTC.

The chain joins TRBV6-6 to TRBJ2-5; 8 bases are a match to TRBD2. CDR3 length: 15 amino acids. V lost 7 bases and J lost 5; bases outside the gene matches: 12. Germline assignment: CDR1 MNHNY and CDR2 SVGAGI (reference sequence). The CDR3 is CASKHDSGGHETQYF. The DNA of the CDR3 is TGTGCCAGCAAACACGACTCGGGGGGGCATGAGACCCAGTACTTC.

This clonotype was counted many times. This chain uses TRBV4-1 with TRBJ2-5; tentative D call: TRBD1 (6 bases). Germline CDR1 MGHRA, CDR2 YSYEKL. CDR3 size: 16 residues. V dropped 3 bases and J dropped 1 base, with 15 bases sitting between them. The CDR3 here is CASSQGYIQGQETQYF. The CDR3, as DNA: TGCGCCAGCAGCCAGGGGTATATACAGGGCCAAGAGACCCAGTACTTC.

This clonotype was counted only a few times. The chain links TRBV5-6 to TRBJ2-7, with a tentative D call TRBD2 (5 bases). Looked up from germline, CDR1 is SGHDT and CDR2 is YYEEEE. The CDR3 consists of 14 residues. Trimming pared 3 bases from V and 3 bases from J, leaving 13 bases between. The CDR3 loop reads CASSSRDPSYEQYF. CDR3 DNA: TGTGCCAGCAGCTCCCGGGATCCTAGCTACGAGCAGTACTTC. The whole variable domain, filled in from reference TRBV5-6 and TRBJ2-7, reads DAGVTQSPTHLIKTRGQQVTLRCSPKSGHDTVSWYQQALGQGPQFIFQYYEEEERQRGNFPDRFSGHQFPNYSSELNVNALLLGDSALYLCASSSRDPSYEQYFGPGTRLTVT.

This clonotype occurred many times. The V call is TRBV20-1, the J call TRBJ2-7; D is undetermined. Between the trimmed V and J ends, which lost 3 bases and 0 bases, there was a span of 6 bases. Germline CDR1 reads DFQATT; CDR2 reads SNEGSKA (reference sequence). The CDR3 has 12 residues. This CDR3 reads CSASDRSYEQYF. Written as DNA, the CDR3 is TGCAGTGCTAGCGACCGCTCCTACGAGCAGTACTTC.

About this clonotype: This could be a read error, since a much larger clone is one nucleotide away. The chain recombines TRBV12-3 or TRBV12-4 with TRBJ1-5; no clear D gene. The germline V and J ends were trimmed by 2 bases and 5 bases, with 16 bases remaining between them. The CDR3 runs 16 residues. The CDR3 region has the DNA TGTGCCAGCAGTTTAAGTGACGCCAGCAAAGATCAGCCCCAGCATTTT. It yields the protein CASSLSDASKDQPQHF.

This clonotype showed up just a few times. The V call is TRBV12-3 or TRBV12-4, the J call TRBJ1-4, with D uncertain. The CDR3 length is 14 residues. The V and J ends lost 3 bases and 7 bases respectively, with 12 bases between them. The CDR3 DNA reads TGTGCCAGCAGTTTTAGACAATCGGGTGAAAAACTGTTTTTT. This gives the protein CASSFRQSGEKLFF.

The chain links TRBV6-6 to TRBJ1-2, with TRBD1 as a possible D gene (6 bases). The CDR3 has 16 residues. CDR1 and CDR2 (germline): MNHNY, SVGAGI (reference sequence). V was trimmed by 5 bases and J by 4 bases, leaving 20 bases between them. The CDR3 coding sequence is TGTGCCAGCAGTACAGGGACCGGGACGGCGGGCTATGGCTACACCTTC. This codes for CASSTGTGTAGYGYTF.

This clonotype was detected many times. The chain is built from TRBV29-1 and TRBJ1-2; the match to TRBD1 covers 10 bases. J lost 3 bases, V lost 6 bases, and 7 bases had no gene match. The germline V gene has CDR1 SQVTM and CDR2 ANQGSEA. The CDR3 is 14 residues long. This chain's CDR3 is CSVAGTGVDYGYTF. CDR3 nucleotide sequence: TGCAGCGTCGCCGGGACAGGGGTGGACTATGGCTACACCTTC.

This clonotype has only a few counts. V is TRBV12-3 or TRBV12-4 and J is TRBJ2-1; 7 bases fit TRBD2. V trimming: 6 bases; J trimming: 6 bases; junction bases outside the gene matches: 11. The CDR3 consists of 15 residues. DNA of the CDR3: TGTGCCAGCAGCCGAAGCGGGGTTTCAGGCAATGAGCAGTTCTTC. Its translation: CASSRSGVSGNEQFF.

This clonotype was found a few times. The chain's CDR3 is CAISDSGTGANSPLHF. CDR3 coding DNA: TGTGCCATCAGTGATTCAGGGACAGGGGCTAATTCACCCCTCCACTTT. The V call is TRBV10-3, the J call TRBJ1-6; 10 bases map to TRBD1. The V segment lost 3 bases and the J segment 6 bases; nucleotides outside the gene matches: 5. CDR1 is ENHRY, CDR2 SYGVKD, per germline. CDR3 length: 16 amino acids.

This clonotype was recorded many times. The CDR3 bases are TGTGCCAGCAGGGAGGGACACGGAAATTTCTACAATGAGCAGTTCTTC. Amino acid sequence: CASREGHGNFYNEQFF. The chain links TRBV25-1 to TRBJ2-1; D tentatively fits TRBD1 or TRBD2 (6 bases each). Germline CDR1 is MGHDK and CDR2 is SYGVNS. This CDR3 has 16 residues. Trimming took 6 bases from V and 3 from J, leaving 18 bases between them.

This clonotype was observed many times. The CDR3 loop reads CASSHRDRGRGKQFF. The CDR3 DNA reads TGTGCCAGCAGCCATCGGGACAGGGGGCGGGGGAAGCAGTTCTTC. The chain recombines TRBV3-1 with TRBJ2-1; the match to TRBD1 covers 12 bases. The CDR3 length is 15 residues. The trim removed 3 bases at V and 11 bases at J, leaving 8 bases unmatched. CDR1 is LGHDT, CDR2 YNNKEL, per germline (reference sequence).

About this clonotype: At one end, the junction sequence differs from germline, possibly due to a read error. This chain links TRBV5-1 with TRBJ2-3; D might be TRBD2 (7 bases). This CDR3 is built from 15 residues. The germline gives CDR1 SGHRS, CDR2 YFSETQ. In DNA form, the CDR3 reads TGCGCCAGCATGGGGGGGGCCAGAAGCACAGATATGCAGTATTTT. It specifies CASMGGARSTDMQYF.

As concerns this clonotype: At one end the junction does not follow the germline gene, possibly because of a read error. The chain joins TRBV7-4 to TRBJ2-1; D perhaps matches TRBD2 (5 bases). The CDR3 covers 14 residues. Germline V gene data show CDR1 as SGHVT and CDR2 as SQSDAQ. CDR3: CTSSSGNTYNEQFF. For the CDR3, the DNA is TGTACCAGCTCGTCGGGAAATACCTACAATGAGCAGTTCTTC. Full variable domain (rest looked up from reference TRBV7-4 and TRBJ2-1): GAGVSQSPRYKVAKRGRDVALRCDSISGHVTLYWYRQTLGQGSEVLTYSQSDAQRDKSGRPSGRFSAERPERSVSTLKIQRTEQGDSAVYLCTSSSGNTYNEQFFGPGTRLTVL.